The 3 T cell receptor beta chains in this list originate from one sample, sequenced in a study of T cell responses to AZD1222 COVID-19 vaccine. Repertoires were generated with immunoSEQ multiplex PCR, while TCRdb's copy carries only in-frame clones and drops some. This sample has more than 70,000 clones, with less than 95% found just once. The source was peripheral blood, collected 28 days after the second AZD1222 dose. These receptors all stem from an adult who received the AZD1222 COVID-19 vaccine.

The chain employs TRBV2 and TRBJ1-5; the match to TRBD1 covers 10 bases. The CDR3 runs to 15 residues. The V segment lost 8 bases and the J segment 6 bases; nucleotides outside the gene matches: 10. CDR1 and CDR2 from the germline V gene are SNHLY and FYNNEI. The CDR3 DNA sequence: TGTGCCAGCTCTCTCAGACAGGGGGCCGGTCAGCCCCAGCATTTT. Translated, it gives CASSLRQGAGQPQHF.

The chain joins TRBV28 to TRBJ1-3; 7 bases are a match to TRBD1. The V gene end was trimmed by 4 bases and the J gene end by 10 bases; junction bases not matched to a gene: 13. Germline lookup yields CDR1 MDHEN and CDR2 SYDVKM. The CDR3 runs to 15 residues. CDR3 residues: CASSSQAGQGGTIYF. The CDR3 DNA reads TGTGCCAGCAGTTCCCAAGCGGGTCAGGGGGGAACCATATATTTT.

The chain carries TRBV3-1 (or the pseudogene TRBV3-2) and TRBJ2-3; D uncertain. The germline CDR1 and CDR2 sequences are LGHDT and YNNKEL (reference sequence). The CDR3 length is 14 residues. V was clipped by 1 base and J by 6 bases, with 11 bases between them. CDR3 bases: TGTGCCAGCAGCCAAGCTATGACGAGGGATACGCAGTATTTT. This codes for CASSQAMTRDTQYF.